This is a list of T cell receptor beta chains from one sample in a study of blood T cell repertoires in COVID-19. This table comes from immunoSEQ multiplex PCR, and its TCRdb copy is limited to in-frame clones, with some not included. Among approximately 140,000 clones, around nine tenths were seen once, and the ten largest hold 3.5% to 4.5%. Sequenced input: peripheral blood. Receptors originate from a middle-aged woman with acute or convalescent COVID-19. Both conserved end residues are part of each CDR3. A D gene is named only where the DNA matches it firmly. Clone size appears in some rows only: once, few, many, or a class for an expanded clone.

J gene,D gene,V gene,clone size,CDR3 protein,CDR3 DNA
TRBJ2-1,TRBD1,TRBV18,-,CASSPGQGDNEQFF,TGTGCCAGCTCTCCCGGACAGGGGGACAATGAGCAGTTCTTC
TRBJ1-4,TRBD1,TRBV6-6,-,CASRSNRGELFF,TGTGCCAGCAGGTCTAACAGGGGTGAACTGTTTTTT
TRBJ1-2,TRBD1,TRBV11-2,-,CASRLIRGPGYGYTF,TGTGCCAGCAGGCTCATCAGGGGGCCAGGGTATGGCTACACCTTC
TRBJ1-2,-,TRBV29-1,-,CSVELNYGYTF,TGCAGCGTTGAACTAAACTATGGCTACACCTTC
TRBJ1-2,-,TRBV5-8,-,CASSPPRGGADLVYGYTF,TGTGCCAGCAGCCCCCCGAGGGGGGGCGCAGATCTAGTCTATGGCTACACCTTC
TRBJ1-1,-,TRBV7-6,-,CASSPEAVLNTEAFF,TGTGCCAGCAGCCCTGAGGCCGTTTTGAACACTGAAGCTTTCTTT
TRBJ2-1,-,TRBV5-1,-,CASSPGPQGKQFF,TGCGCCAGCAGCCCGGGGCCACAGGGAAAGCAGTTCTTC
TRBJ2-6,TRBD1,TRBV11-2,-,CASSPTGEGGANVLTF,TGTGCCAGCAGTCCAACAGGGGAAGGTGGGGCCAACGTCCTGACTTTC
TRBJ1-6,-,TRBV7-2,-,CASSLVAGISPLHF,TGTGCCAGCAGCTTAGTAGCAGGGATTTCACCCCTCCACTTT
TRBJ1-1,-,TRBV5-8,-,CASPAGRTGVNTEAFF,TGTGCCAGCCCCGCGGGGCGGACGGGCGTGAACACTGAAGCTTTCTTT
TRBJ1-2,-,TRBV25-1,-,CASSLPGVDYGYTF,TGTGCCAGCAGTTTACCAGGGGTTGACTATGGCTACACCTTC
TRBJ2-3,-,TRBV3-1/TRBV3-2,-,CASSQSVTDTQYF,TGTGCCAGCAGCCAATCGGTCACAGATACGCAGTATTTT
TRBJ2-1,TRBD2,TRBV20-1,-,CSASNGRGTSGPRAPPREQFF,TGCAGTGCTAGTAACGGTCGGGGGACTAGCGGACCCCGGGCCCCCCCGAGGGAGCAGTTCTTC
TRBJ2-5,TRBD2,TRBV9,-,CASSGLAGGETQYF,TGTGCCAGCAGCGGACTAGCGGGGGGGGAGACCCAGTACTTC
TRBJ2-1,TRBD2,TRBV7-3,-,CASSLGLAINEQFF,TGTGCCAGCAGCTTAGGACTAGCGATCAATGAGCAGTTCTTC
TRBJ1-1,TRBD1,TRBV10-3,once,CAISKDREAFF,TGTGCCATCAGTAAGGACAGGGAAGCTTTCTTT